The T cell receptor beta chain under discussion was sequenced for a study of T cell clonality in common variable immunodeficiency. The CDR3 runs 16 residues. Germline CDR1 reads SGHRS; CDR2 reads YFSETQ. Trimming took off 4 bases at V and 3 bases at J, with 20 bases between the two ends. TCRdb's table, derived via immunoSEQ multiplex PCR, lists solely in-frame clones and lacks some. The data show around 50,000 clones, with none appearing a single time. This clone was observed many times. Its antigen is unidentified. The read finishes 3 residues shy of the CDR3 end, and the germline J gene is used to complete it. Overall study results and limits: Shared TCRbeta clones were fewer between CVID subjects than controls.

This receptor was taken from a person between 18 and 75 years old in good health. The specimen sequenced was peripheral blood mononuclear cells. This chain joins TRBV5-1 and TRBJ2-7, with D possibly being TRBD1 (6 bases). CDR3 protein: CASSQYIQTGVYEQYF. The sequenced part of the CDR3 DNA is TGCGCCAGCAGCCAATACATCCAGACAGGAGTCTACGAG.